This T cell receptor beta chain comes out of a study of T cells in Graves' hyperthyroidism and ophthalmopathy (dated by TCRdb to about 2019). For the wider study: Peripheral blood was sampled at the time of initial diagnosis, prior to any treatment. To identify distinguishing TCR V-J signatures, a discovery cohort of about 95 patients was used, comprising 43 with Graves' ophthalmopathy and under 60 with stable Graves' hyperthyroidism. An independent validation cohort of around 19 hyperthyroidism patients and approximately 16 patients who later progressed to ophthalmopathy tested prospective prediction of ophthalmopathy. For training and testing, the 100 or so patients in the discovery cohort were randomly divided in a 7:3 ratio. The study also compared thyroid tissue and blood T-cell repertoires from a handful of Graves' hyperthyroidism patients. Once sampling was done, hyperthyroidism patients were given methimazole at a starting dose of 30 mg daily, whereas ophthalmopathy patients were given high-dose intravenous methylprednisolone. The paper describes TCR Vbeta CDR3 sequencing of 120 to 150 peripheral blood samples, made up of about 41 ophthalmopathy patients, over 70 hyperthyroidism patients and about 17 progressor patients.

In the ophthalmopathy patients, disease was moderately to severely active, with a Clinical Activity Score of 3 or more, a NOSPECS grade of 4 or more, and a duration of less than 3 months. Exclusion was applied to patients with uncontrolled infections, other autoimmune diseases, pregnancy or lactation. Clinical symptoms, serum thyroxine and TRAb, thyroid ultrasound, and orbital computed tomography formed the basis for the diagnoses. Ficoll-Paque density gradient centrifugation was used to isolate PBMCs from about 10 ml of fresh peripheral blood. Total RNA was extracted using Trizol reagent, and RNA quality was assessed on an Agilent 2100 Bioanalyzer. Beyond this particular receptor, the publication reports: No statistical method was used to fix the sample size in advance, and group allocation was not hidden from the investigators. A 13 V-J signature model separated ophthalmopathy from stable hyperthyroidism, with around 91% sensitivity and about 81% specificity in cross-validation and 80%/75% in testing. In validation, the model predicted progression to ophthalmopathy a median of roughly 6.5 months before onset, with approximately 70% sensitivity and roughly 79% specificity. Most expanded thyroid clonotypes (frequency above 0.001) were also found in blood, which suggests that blood repertoires may mirror thyroid immune responses.

The V end loses 0 bases and the J end loses 2 bases, and a stretch of 12 bases separates them. The CDR3 covers 15 residues, taking in both the cysteine and the phenylalanine. Only CDR3 DNA is held: 45 bases, read in frame from base 1. The germline V gene provides CDR1 SGDLS and CDR2 YYNGEE. Amplification of TCR beta CDR3 regions was carried out from RNA transcripts. For the first round of RT-PCR on the TCR CDR3, the HTBI primer set was used together with the Qiagen OneStep RT-PCR kit. Libraries were constructed in a second round of multiplex PCR, after which size selection and purification were carried out. The libraries were sequenced on an Illumina HiSeq2000 using paired-end 100 bp reads. On the study's bioinformatics: SOAPnuke was used to process the raw data, with reads discarded if the reads contained adapters or uncalled bases, had a mean Phred below 15, or lacked an exact constant-primer or identifier match. COPE v1.2.5 was used to merge high-quality paired reads, and clonotypes were defined as unique nucleotide sequences. Clonotypes were aligned to IMGT TRBV, TRBD and TRBJ reference segments using MiTCR v1.1. The analysis was restricted to V-J combinations with a frequency above 0.0001, which together covered around 99% of the repertoires. The TCS score was defined as F50 (clonal expansion) divided by E x V (chaos), with BLOSUM62-based TCRdist calculated between CDR3 peptides within each V-J. Welch's t-statistics and random forest reduced around 510 V-J features to roughly 13, which were used in a naive Bayes classifier (R e1071). The Morisita-Horn index was used to measure how similar the thyroid and blood repertoires were. TCRdb cleaned the public reads at Q25 with fastp, built clones with MiXCR and kept in-frame beta chains. Here each entry gathers all rows of one CDR3 protein and keeps the most common genes and DNA. TCRdb, rather than the study authors, made the V and J calls. In all, the sample holds approximately 610,000 distinct CDR3 sequences, and approximately 15% of those were seen once. 4.3% of the sample rests with the top ten.

This clonotype has more than one count but fewer than ten. What antigen it recognizes has not been identified. No clone much larger than this one lies a single base away; base qualities are absent. The clonotype was recovered from a middle-aged woman with Graves' ophthalmopathy. The source material was blood. The chain uses TRBV9 and TRBJ2-7, with the D gene not clear enough to name. The encoded CDR3 is CASSVGVSFTYEQYF. The nucleotide sequence reads as follows: TGTGCCAGCAGCGTAGGAGTCAGTTTTACCTACGAGCAGTACTTC.